The 18 T cell receptor beta chains in this list originate from one sample, sequenced in a study of early T cells in non-severe SARS-CoV-2 infection. TCRdb re-derived calls from the 5' RACE reads in MiXCR, one entry per CDR3 protein. The repertoire consists of fewer than 75,000 distinct CDR3 sequences, with roughly 18% occurring once and the leading ten covering roughly 10%. The source was whole blood, collected at baseline. All receptors derive from an adult who was a healthcare worker with PCR-confirmed SARS-CoV-2 infection or an uninfected control (not recorded which).

V usage is TRBV12-3 or TRBV12-4 and J usage is TRBJ2-3; possible D gene TRBD2, 5 bases. The CDR3 length is 13 residues. The germline V and J ends were trimmed by 5 bases and 6 bases, with 12 bases remaining between them. CDR3 loop: CASSPYRGDTQYF. The CDR3 DNA sequence: TGTGCCAGCAGTCCTTATCGAGGGGATACGCAGTATTTT.

V and J are TRBV4-1 and TRBJ2-1; D not certain. This CDR3 is 14 amino acids long. Trimming left V 0 bases short and J 4 bases short, with 7 bases between. Germline-derived CDR1 and CDR2 are MGHRA and YSYEKL. CDR3 nucleotide sequence: TGCGCCAGCAGCCAAGATTCCGGATACAATGAGCAGTTCTTC. The encoded protein is CASSQDSGYNEQFF.

The gene calls are TRBV19 and TRBJ1-4; D is ambiguous. The CDR3 is 14 amino acids. V was clipped by 5 bases and J by 7 bases, with 14 bases between them. The V gene's germline CDR1 is LNHDA and CDR2 SQIVND (reference sequence). CDR3 protein: CASSQLVSGEKLFF. The CDR3, as DNA: TGTGCCAGTAGTCAACTAGTTAGCGGTGAAAAACTGTTTTTT.

This clonotype occurred a few times. The chain joins TRBV20-1 to TRBJ2-7, with D hard to call. This CDR3 comprises 12 residues. The V gene's germline CDR1 is DFQATT and CDR2 SNEGSKA (reference sequence). The V and J ends lost 1 base and 5 bases respectively, with 9 bases between them. The DNA for the CDR3 is TGCAGTGCTAGAGGAGTAGGAAACGAGCAGTACTTC. It specifies CSARGVGNEQYF.

The chain employs TRBV20-1 and TRBJ2-1; 14 bases fit TRBD2. Looked up from germline, CDR1 is DFQATT and CDR2 is SNEGSKA (reference sequence). The J segment lost 0 bases and the V segment lost 6 bases, leaving 10 bases of the junction unmatched. The CDR3 has 18 amino acids. This CDR3 reads CSAPGTSGGRSSYNEQFF. Here the CDR3 DNA reads TGCAGTGCCCCTGGGACTAGCGGGGGTCGGAGCTCCTACAATGAGCAGTTCTTC.

CDR3 bases: TGTGCCAGCAGCCAAAGTGCAGGGGCCCATCACAATGAGCAGTTCTTC. Protein product: CASSQSAGAHHNEQFF. The chain carries TRBV3-1 and TRBJ2-1; D is perhaps TRBD1 (6 bases). CDR3 size: 16 residues. Germline CDR1 and CDR2: LGHDT and YNNKEL (reference sequence). The V and J ends lost 2 bases and 5 bases respectively, with 16 bases between them.

This clonotype was seen ten or more times. The chain has TRBV18 and TRBJ1-5; the D is unclear. Trimming stripped 4 bases from V and 6 bases from J, with 10 bases between. From germline, CDR1 is KGHSH and CDR2 LQKENI. CDR3 size: 13 residues. The CDR3 DNA reads as TGTGCCAGCTCACGGGAGGGAGCTCAGCCCCAGCATTTT. Protein product: CASSREGAQPQHF. Full variable domain (missing parts from reference TRBV18 and TRBJ1-5): NAGVMQNPRHLVRRRGQEARLRCSPMKGHSHVYWYRQLPEEGLKFMVYLQKENIIDESGMPKERFSAEFPKEGPSILRIQQVVRGDSAAYFCASSREGAQPQHFGDGTRLSIL.

This clonotype appeared a few times. The J gene is TRBJ2-7, the V gene TRBV29-1; no definite D call. CDR1 SQVTM and CDR2 ANQGSEA come from the germline V gene. V lost 6 bases to trimming and J lost 6 bases, with 15 bases between them. The CDR3 consists of 12 residues. The CDR3 DNA reads as TGCAGCGTGGCGAAAGGCTTTGGCGAGCAGTACTTC. Protein product: CSVAKGFGEQYF.

By its share, this clonotype is medium-sized (0.01 to 0.1%). The CDR3 DNA follows: TGTGCCAGCAGCCCCCTCGCTGTCGATGAGCAGTTCTTC. This gives the protein CASSPLAVDEQFF. The chain couples TRBV7-8 to TRBJ2-1; no firm D call. The CDR3 contains 13 residues. V gave up 5 bases and J gave up 8 bases, with 13 bases separating them. From germline, CDR1 is SGHVS and CDR2 FQNEAQ.

A few counts support this clonotype. This chain connects TRBV10-3 to TRBJ1-1; D might be TRBD1 (5 bases). The CDR3 extends over 16 amino acids. Germline assignment: CDR1 ENHRY and CDR2 SYGVKD. V lost 2 bases and J 3 bases, leaving 16 bases between the germline ends. The CDR3 DNA sequence: TGTGCCATCAGTGAGCGGGGAGTCAGGGAGTACACTGAAGCTTTCTTT. The encoded protein is CAISERGVREYTEAFF.

This clonotype was counted only a few times. This chain connects TRBV5-4 to TRBJ2-1, with 14 bases matching TRBD2. This CDR3 spans 16 amino acids. V shed 2 bases, J shed 7 bases, and the junction held 5 bases outside the gene matches. Germline CDR1 SGHNT, CDR2 YYREEE (reference sequence). CDR3 amino acids: CASSLGTSGSKNEQFF. CDR3 DNA sequence: TGTGCCAGCAGCTTAGGGACTAGCGGGAGTAAGAATGAGCAGTTCTTC.

This clonotype has only a few counts. The chain uses TRBV7-2 and TRBJ2-1; D might be TRBD1 (6 bases). Germline CDR1 and CDR2: SGHTA and FQGNSA. V was pared by 5 bases and J by 10 bases, with 12 bases between. The CDR3 spans 12 residues. The DNA of the CDR3 is TGTGCCAGCAGCCAGGACAGTGGCGAGCAGTTCTTC. Protein product: CASSQDSGEQFF.

The rearrangement joins TRBV29-1 to TRBJ2-3; D is uncertain. Germline V gene data show CDR1 as SQVTM and CDR2 as ANQGSEA. The V gene lost 0 bases and the J gene lost 6 bases, with 10 bases spanning the gap. This CDR3 is built from 13 residues. CDR3 DNA: TGCAGCGTTGAAGAGCTTGGGCGGGATACGCAGTATTTT. It encodes CSVEELGRDTQYF.

The rearrangement links TRBV20-1 to TRBJ2-7, with TRBD1 matching over 10 bases. The CDR3 runs 13 residues. Germline CDR1 and CDR2: DFQATT and SNEGSKA (reference sequence). The V and J ends lost 5 bases and 1 base, in that order; junction bases with no gene match: 2. The CDR3 sequence: CSAGDRGSYEQYF. CDR3 DNA sequence: TGCAGTGCTGGGGACAGGGGATCCTACGAGCAGTACTTC.

This clonotype was observed at least ten times. The chain has TRBV14 and TRBJ2-1; D may be TRBD2 (5 bases). Trimming removed 4 bases from V and 2 bases from J, with 12 bases in between. Per the germline V gene, CDR1 is SGHDN and CDR2 is FVKESK. This CDR3 has 15 amino acids. CDR3 in DNA: TGTGCCAGCAGCCCCAGAACTAGTGCCTACAATGAGCAGTTCTTC. This gives the protein CASSPRTSAYNEQFF. Using reference TRBV14 and TRBJ2-1 for the parts outside the CDR3, the full variable domain is EAGVTQFPSHSVIEKGQTVTLRCDPISGHDNLYWYRRVMGKEIKFLLHFVKESKQDESGMPNNRFLAERTGGTYSTLKVQPAELEDSGVYFCASSPRTSAYNEQFFGPGTRLTVL.

In its sample, this clonotype was seen many times. This sequence joins TRBV28 and TRBJ1-5, with D possibly TRBD1 on 5 matching bases. CDR3 length: 15 residues. The germline CDR1 and CDR2 sequences are MDHEN and SYDVKM. V shed 6 bases and J shed 4 bases, with 16 bases lying between them. The DNA for the CDR3 is TGTGCCAGCAGCCTGAGGCAGGGATTTAATCAGCCCCAGCATTTT. This translates into CASSLRQGFNQPQHF.

The chain combines TRBV28 with TRBJ1-2; TRBD1 might be the D (5 bases). The V end was cut by 5 bases, the J end by 13 bases, with 17 bases between. The CDR3 extends over 12 amino acids. Germline CDR1 reads MDHEN; CDR2 reads SYDVKM. CDR3 in amino acids: CASSTPGRWLTF. CDR3 in DNA: TGTGCCAGCAGTACCCCAGGGCGGTGGCTCACCTTC.

This clonotype was found a few times. Written as DNA, the CDR3 is TGTGCCAGCAGTGAACAGGGGAAACTGTTTTTT. Encoded protein: CASSEQGKLFF. The V and J genes are TRBV25-1 and TRBJ1-4, with D perhaps matching TRBD1 (6 bases). The CDR3 length is 11 residues. V was pared by 2 bases and J by 11 bases, with 6 bases between. Germline-derived CDR1 and CDR2 are MGHDK and SYGVNS.